The clone carrying this T cell receptor beta chain was seen only a few times. Its antigen is still unknown. The data were taken from a study of beta chain features in type 1 diabetes. Cell sorting via CD45RO/CCR7/CD25/CD127/CD95/CD27 was performed to obtain CD4+ naive, central memory, regulatory and stem cell-like memory cells. Sorted populations all had greater than 95% purity. All of the isolated RNA was reverse transcribed, so expressed TCRB transcripts were sequenced. Data came from immunoSEQ multiplex PCR; TCRdb stores just in-frame clones and leaves some out. The profile shows fewer than 900,000 clones, roughly 15% of them singletons. Study-wide findings and caveats: In every one of the four CD4+ subsets, TCRB CDR3s were moderately but significantly shorter in Type 1 diabetes patients. Sampled from patients, naive, central memory and Treg TCRB repertoires appeared more similar than those sampled from healthy donors.

Germline CDR1 and CDR2: MDHEN and SYDVKM. The trim removed 5 bases at V and 8 bases at J, leaving 12 bases unmatched. This CDR3 has 15 amino acids. The origin of this receptor is a woman between 18 and 29 years old in good health. The V gene is TRBV28, the J gene TRBJ2-1, with 7 nucleotides matching TRBD1. The sequenced material came from naive CD4+ T cells from blood. The chain's CDR3 is CASSGFDRVGHEQFF. The CDR3 DNA follows: TGTGCCAGCAGTGGCTTTGACAGGGTAGGGCATGAGCAGTTCTTC.